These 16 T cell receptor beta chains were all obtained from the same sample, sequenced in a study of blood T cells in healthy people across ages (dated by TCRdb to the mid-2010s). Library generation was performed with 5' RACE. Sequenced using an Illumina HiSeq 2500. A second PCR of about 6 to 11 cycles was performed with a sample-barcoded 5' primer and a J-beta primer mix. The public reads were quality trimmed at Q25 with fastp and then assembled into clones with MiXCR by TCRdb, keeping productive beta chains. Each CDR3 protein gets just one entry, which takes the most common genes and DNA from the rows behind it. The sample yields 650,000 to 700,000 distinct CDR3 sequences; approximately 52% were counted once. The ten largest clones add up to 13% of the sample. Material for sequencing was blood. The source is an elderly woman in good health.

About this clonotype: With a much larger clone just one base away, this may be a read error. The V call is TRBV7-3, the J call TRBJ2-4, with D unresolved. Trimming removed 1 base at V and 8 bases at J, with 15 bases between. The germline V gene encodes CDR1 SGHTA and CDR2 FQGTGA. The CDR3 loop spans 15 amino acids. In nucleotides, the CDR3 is TGTGCCAGCAGCTTAAAAGGGCCCCGAAGGGACATTCAGTACTTC. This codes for CASSLKGPRRDIQYF.

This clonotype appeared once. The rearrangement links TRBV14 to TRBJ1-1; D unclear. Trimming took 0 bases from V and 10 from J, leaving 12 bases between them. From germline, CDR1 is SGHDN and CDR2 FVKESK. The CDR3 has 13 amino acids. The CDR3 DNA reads TGTGCCAGCAGCCAAGACTTGACCCTTGGAGCTTTCTTT. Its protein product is CASSQDLTLGAFF. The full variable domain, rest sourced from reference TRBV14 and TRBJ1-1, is EAGVTQFPSHSVIEKGQTVTLRCDPISGHDNLYWYRRVMGKEIKFLLHFVKESKQDESGMPNNRFLAERTGGTYSTLKVQPAELEDSGVYFCASSQDLTLGAFFGQGTRLTVV.

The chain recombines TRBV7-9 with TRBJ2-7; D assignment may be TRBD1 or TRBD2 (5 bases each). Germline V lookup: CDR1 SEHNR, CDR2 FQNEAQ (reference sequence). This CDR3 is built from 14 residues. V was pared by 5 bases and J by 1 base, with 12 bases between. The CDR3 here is CASSPRDGSYEQYF. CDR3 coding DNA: TGTGCCAGCAGCCCCCGGGACGGATCCTACGAGCAGTACTTC.

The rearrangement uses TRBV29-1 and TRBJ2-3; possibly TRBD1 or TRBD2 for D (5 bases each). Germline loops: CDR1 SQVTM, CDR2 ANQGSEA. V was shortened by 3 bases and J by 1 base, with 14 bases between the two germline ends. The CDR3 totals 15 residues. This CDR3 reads CSVEGVRVGTDTQYF. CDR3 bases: TGCAGCGTTGAGGGGGTACGGGTCGGCACAGATACGCAGTATTTT.

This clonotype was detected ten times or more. The CDR3 DNA sequence: TGTGCCAGCAGCCGATCGGACTACTCCTACGAGCAGTACTTC. Translated, it gives CASSRSDYSYEQYF. The genes are TRBV3-1 and TRBJ2-7, with D possibly matching TRBD2 (6 bases). V was cut by 4 bases and J by 0 bases, with 10 bases left in between. CDR1 is LGHDT and CDR2 is YNNKEL in the germline V gene (reference sequence). There are 14 residues in the CDR3.

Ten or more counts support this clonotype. CDR3 region: CSVEEVGQRTDTQYF. In nucleotides, the CDR3 is TGCAGCGTTGAAGAAGTTGGGCAGCGCACAGATACGCAGTATTTT. The chain uses TRBV29-1 and TRBJ2-3; D is unresolved. The CDR3 contains 15 residues. V lost 0 bases, J lost 1 base, and 11 bases lay in between. Germline-derived CDR1 and CDR2 are SQVTM and ANQGSEA.

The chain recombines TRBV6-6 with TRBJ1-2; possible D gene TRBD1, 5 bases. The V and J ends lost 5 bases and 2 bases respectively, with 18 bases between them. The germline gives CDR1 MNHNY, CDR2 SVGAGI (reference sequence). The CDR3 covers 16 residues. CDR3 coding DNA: TGTGCCAGCAGTCCCTTTCATGGGCGGGACAACTATGGCTACACCTTC. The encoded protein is CASSPFHGRDNYGYTF.

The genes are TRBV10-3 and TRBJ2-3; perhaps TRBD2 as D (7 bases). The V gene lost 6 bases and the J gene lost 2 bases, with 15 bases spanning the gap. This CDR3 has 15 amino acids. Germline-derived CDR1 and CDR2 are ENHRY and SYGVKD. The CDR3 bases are TGTGCCATCAGGGAAACGGGGGGCATCACAGATACGCAGTATTTT. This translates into CAIRETGGITDTQYF.

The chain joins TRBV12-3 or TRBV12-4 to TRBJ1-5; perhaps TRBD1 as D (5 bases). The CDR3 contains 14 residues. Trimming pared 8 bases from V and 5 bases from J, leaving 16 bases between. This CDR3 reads CASRGGIGYQPQHF. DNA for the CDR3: TGTGCCAGCCGTGGGGGGATAGGCTATCAGCCCCAGCATTTT.

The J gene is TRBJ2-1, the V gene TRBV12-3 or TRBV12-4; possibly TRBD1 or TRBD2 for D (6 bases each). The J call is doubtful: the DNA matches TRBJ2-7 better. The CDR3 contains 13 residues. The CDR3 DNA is TGTGCCAGCCGGACGAGGGGGGCAGACGAGCAGTACTTC. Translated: CASRTRGADEQYF.

The chain's CDR3 is CASSLYGSRLGNEQFF. Written as DNA, the CDR3 is TGTGCCAGCAGCTTATATGGGAGCCGGCTAGGCAATGAGCAGTTCTTC. V usage is TRBV11-2 and J usage is TRBJ2-1, with D possibly matching TRBD2 (5 bases). The V and J ends lost 2 bases and 6 bases respectively, with 17 bases between them. CDR1 SGHAT and CDR2 FQNNGV come from the germline V gene. The CDR3 length is 16 residues.

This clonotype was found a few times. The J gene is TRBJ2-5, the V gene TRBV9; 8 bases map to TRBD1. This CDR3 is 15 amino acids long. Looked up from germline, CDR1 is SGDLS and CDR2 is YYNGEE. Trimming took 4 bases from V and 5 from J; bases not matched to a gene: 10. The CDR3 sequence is CASSPRQGTAETQYF. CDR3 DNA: TGTGCCAGCAGCCCCAGACAGGGGACCGCGGAGACCCAGTACTTC.

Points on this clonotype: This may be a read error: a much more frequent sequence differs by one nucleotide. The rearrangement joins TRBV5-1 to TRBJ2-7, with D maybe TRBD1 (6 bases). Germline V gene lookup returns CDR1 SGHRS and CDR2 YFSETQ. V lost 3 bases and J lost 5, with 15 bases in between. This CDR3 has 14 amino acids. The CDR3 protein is CASSWGTGNHEQYF. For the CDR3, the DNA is TGCGCCAGCAGCTGGGGAACAGGGAACCACGAGCAGTACTTC.

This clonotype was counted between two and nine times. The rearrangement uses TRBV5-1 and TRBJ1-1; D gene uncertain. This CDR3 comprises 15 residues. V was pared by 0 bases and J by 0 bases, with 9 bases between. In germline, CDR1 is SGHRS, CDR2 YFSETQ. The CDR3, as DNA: TGCGCCAGCAGCTTGGCGGGAGATCTGAACACTGAAGCTTTCTTT. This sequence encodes CASSLAGDLNTEAFF.

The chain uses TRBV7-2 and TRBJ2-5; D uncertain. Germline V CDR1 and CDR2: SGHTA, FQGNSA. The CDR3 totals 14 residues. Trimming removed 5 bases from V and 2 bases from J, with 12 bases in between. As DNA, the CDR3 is TGTGCCAGCAGCCCCCGGTATGGTCAAGAGACCCAGTACTTC. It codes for CASSPRYGQETQYF.

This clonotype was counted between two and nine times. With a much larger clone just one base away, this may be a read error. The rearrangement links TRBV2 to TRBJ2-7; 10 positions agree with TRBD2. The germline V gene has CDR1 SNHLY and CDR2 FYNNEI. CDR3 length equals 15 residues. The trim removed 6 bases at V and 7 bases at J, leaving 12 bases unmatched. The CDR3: CASRRTSGIQNEQYF. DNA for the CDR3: TGTGCCAGCAGGAGGACTAGCGGAATACAAAATGAGCAGTACTTC. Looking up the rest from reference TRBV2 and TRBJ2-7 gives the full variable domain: EPEVTQTPSHQVTQMGQEVILRCVPISNHLYFYWYRQILGQKVEFLVSFYNNEISEKSEIFDDQFSVERPDGSNFTLKIRSTKLEDSAMYFCASRRTSGIQNEQYFGPGTRLTVT.